Reported below is one TCR beta chain. Its antigen is not identified. V lost 4 bases and J lost 5; bases outside the gene matches: 2. Germline V gives CDR1 KGHSH, CDR2 LQKENI. The CDR3 consists of 15 residues. The data derive from a study of shared clonotypes between healthy human individuals. General observations from the study: The authors sampled blood alone, and tissue repertoires likely differ.

Under the authors' procedure: ImmunoSEQ yielded junction-only sequences lacking quality scores, so filtering differed. The data were produced by immunoSEQ multiplex PCR, yet TCRdb's version contains in-frame clones alone and is incomplete. That table gives V, J and clone size, and the DNA gave D and trimming. The top ten clones hold roughly 0.06% of a sample with around 550,000 clones, 90% to 97% of them seen once. Sequenced sample: naive CD4+ T cells sorted from blood. The sample's subset: CD45RA+ positively selected. The receptor comes from a woman in her twenties or thirties in good health. This chain uses TRBV18 with TRBJ2-3; 14 nucleotides match TRBD2. This CDR3 reads CASSLGTSGRDTQYF. The CDR3 DNA reads TGTGCCAGCTCACTAGGGACTAGCGGGAGAGATACGCAGTATTTT.